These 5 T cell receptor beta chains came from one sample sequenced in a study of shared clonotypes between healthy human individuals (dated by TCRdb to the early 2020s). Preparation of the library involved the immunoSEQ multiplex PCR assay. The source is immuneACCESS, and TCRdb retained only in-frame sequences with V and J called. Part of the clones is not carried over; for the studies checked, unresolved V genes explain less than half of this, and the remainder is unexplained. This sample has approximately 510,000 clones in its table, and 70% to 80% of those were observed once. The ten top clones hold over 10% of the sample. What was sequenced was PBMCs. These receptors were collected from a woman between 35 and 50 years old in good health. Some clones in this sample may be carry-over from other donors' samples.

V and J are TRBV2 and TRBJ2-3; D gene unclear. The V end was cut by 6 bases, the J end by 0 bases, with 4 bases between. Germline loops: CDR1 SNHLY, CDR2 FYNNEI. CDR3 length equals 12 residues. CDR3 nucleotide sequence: TGTGCCAGCAGGATCAGCACAGATACGCAGTATTTT. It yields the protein CASRISTDTQYF.

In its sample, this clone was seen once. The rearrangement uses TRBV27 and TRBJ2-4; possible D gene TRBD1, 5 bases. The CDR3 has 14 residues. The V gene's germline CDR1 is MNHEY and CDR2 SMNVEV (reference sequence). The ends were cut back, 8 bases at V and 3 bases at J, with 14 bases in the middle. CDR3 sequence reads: CASPFTGIKNIQYF. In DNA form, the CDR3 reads TGTGCCAGCCCCTTTACAGGCATCAAAAACATTCAGTACTTC.

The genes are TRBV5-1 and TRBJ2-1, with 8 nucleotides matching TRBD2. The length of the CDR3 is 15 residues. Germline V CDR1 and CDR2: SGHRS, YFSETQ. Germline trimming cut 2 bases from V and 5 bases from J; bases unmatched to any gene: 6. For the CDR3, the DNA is TGCGCCAGCAGCTTAGAGGGACTAGTCAACAATGAGCAGTTCTTC. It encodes CASSLEGLVNNEQFF.

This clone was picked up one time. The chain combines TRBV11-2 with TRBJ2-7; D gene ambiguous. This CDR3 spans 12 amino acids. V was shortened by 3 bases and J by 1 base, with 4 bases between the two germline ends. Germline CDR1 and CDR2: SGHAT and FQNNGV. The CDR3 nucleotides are TGTGCCAGCAGCTTCGAGTCCTACGAGCAGTACTTC. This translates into CASSFESYEQYF.

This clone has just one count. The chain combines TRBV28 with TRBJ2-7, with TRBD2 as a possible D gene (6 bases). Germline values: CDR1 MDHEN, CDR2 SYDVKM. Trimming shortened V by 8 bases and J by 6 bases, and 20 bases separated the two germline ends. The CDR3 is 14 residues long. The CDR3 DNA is TGTGCCAGCTGGTCGGGACTCAAACTTGGCGAGCAGTACTTC. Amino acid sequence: CASWSGLKLGEQYF.